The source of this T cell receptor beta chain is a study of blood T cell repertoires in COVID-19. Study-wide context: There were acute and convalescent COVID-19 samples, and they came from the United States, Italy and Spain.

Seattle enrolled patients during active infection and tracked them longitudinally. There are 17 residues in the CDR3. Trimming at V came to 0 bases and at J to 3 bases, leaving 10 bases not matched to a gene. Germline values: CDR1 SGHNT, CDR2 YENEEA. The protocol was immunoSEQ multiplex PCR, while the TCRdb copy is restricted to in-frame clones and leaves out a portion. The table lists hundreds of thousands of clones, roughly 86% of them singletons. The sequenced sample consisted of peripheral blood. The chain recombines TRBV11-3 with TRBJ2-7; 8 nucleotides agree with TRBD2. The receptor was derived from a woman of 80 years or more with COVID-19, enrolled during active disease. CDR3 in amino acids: CASSLDLGGGTRYEQYV. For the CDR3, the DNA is TGTGCCAGCAGCTTAGATCTCGGGGGGGGGACTCGCTACGAGCAGTACGTC.